The clone carrying this TCR beta chain has only one observation. The sample is drawn from a study of blood T cell repertoires in COVID-19. Across the whole study: Both acute and convalescent COVID-19 samples were obtained from the United States, Italy and Spain. Sources were T cells, B-cell-depleted T cells, or PBMCs; the material itself was cDNA or gDNA.

This CDR3 has 13 amino acids. Germline V gene sequence: CDR1 GTSNPN, CDR2 SVGIG (reference sequence). V was pared by 2 bases and J by 1 base, with 8 bases between. Study processing details: Estimated nucleated cell counts came from reference gene primer amplification. The protocol was immunoSEQ multiplex PCR, while the TCRdb copy is restricted to in-frame clones and leaves out a portion. V and J calls plus clone size are reproduced from that table; the DNA served to infer D and trimming. The sample has roughly 250,000 clones, 84% seen once. The chain employs TRBV30 and TRBJ1-1; D may be TRBD1 (5 bases). The sequence derives from a middle-aged woman who had recovered from COVID-19. What was sequenced was peripheral blood. This CDR3 reads CAWSRDSNTEAFF. The DNA of the CDR3 is TGTGCCTGGAGTCGGGACTCGAACACTGAAGCTTTCTTT.